The clone carrying this TCR beta chain was seen a handful of times. Its antigen is undetermined. One heparinised draw, averaging around 120 mL, was taken per donor. The data derive from a study of beta chain features in type 1 diabetes. Sequencing targeted expressed TCRB transcripts, as all isolated RNA had been reverse transcribed. Some clones are missing from TCRdb's copy, which holds only in-frame ones; the method was immunoSEQ multiplex PCR. Among over 55,000 clones listed, around half were seen once. Germline V gene data show CDR1 as SGHTA and CDR2 as FQGNSA. V shed 4 bases, J shed 6 bases, and the junction held 8 bases outside the gene matches. The CDR3 has 14 amino acids. Study-wide points: When Type 1 diabetes patients were examined, their TCRB CDR3s proved moderately but significantly shorter in all four CD4+ subsets.

Input material: Tregs from blood. This chain links TRBV7-2 with TRBJ2-7, with 8 positions matching TRBD1. This clonotype originated in a woman aged 35 to 49 with type 1 diabetes. This chain's CDR3 is CASSSQDRAGEQYF. In DNA form, the CDR3 reads TGTGCCAGCAGCTCTCAGGACAGGGCCGGCGAGCAGTACTTC. Using reference TRBV7-2 and TRBJ2-7 for the parts outside the CDR3, the full variable domain is GAGVSQSPSNKVTEKGKDVELRCDPISGHTALYWYRQSLGQGLEFLIYFQGNSAPDKSGLPSDRFSAERTGGSVSTLTIQRTQQEDSAVYLCASSSQDRAGEQYFGPGTRLTVT.